This TCR beta chain was recovered during a study of cytomegalovirus exposure and HLA in healthy donors. Study results and limitations: Common viral pathogens seemed to be connected with several of the most significant clusters, according to a later analysis.

There are a few counts of this clone. Its specificity is unknown. CDR1 SEHNR and CDR2 FQNEAQ come from the germline V gene (reference sequence). CDR3 size: 13 residues. Trimming took 7 bases from V and 4 from J; bases not matched to a gene: 6. The PCR was carried out with 60 Vbeta primers and 13 Jbeta primers. The table came from immunoSEQ multiplex PCR; TCRdb's copy has only in-frame clones and leaves some out. The table records around 92,000 clones, about 85% of them present only once. The chain recombines TRBV7-9 with TRBJ1-1; TRBD1 aligns across 7 bases. The sequence was collected from a female donor in good health and CMV-seropositive. The specimen sequenced was PBMCs. The CDR3 sequence: CASTLDRFTEAFF. For the CDR3, the DNA is TGTGCCAGCACCCTGGACAGGTTCACTGAAGCTTTCTTT.